A single sample gave rise to the 20 T cell receptor beta chains below, sequenced in a study of blood T cell repertoires in COVID-19 (dated by TCRdb to 2020 to 2021). Library method: the immunoSEQ multiplex PCR assay. Imported from immuneACCESS, the table was reduced by TCRdb to in-frame sequences with V and J called. These copies leave out some clones; in studies compared against another copy, an unresolved V gene accounts for under half, and the cause of the remainder is not known. A total of 250,000 to 300,000 clones appear in this sample, about nine tenths of them only once. Of the sample, about 3% falls within the top ten clones. The sample was peripheral blood. Source of these receptors: a woman in her thirties with active or convalescent COVID-19.

The J gene is TRBJ2-1, the V gene TRBV9; no definite D call. The CDR3 sequence is 13 residues long. Germline CDR1 reads SGDLS; CDR2 reads YYNGEE. V was clipped by 4 bases and J by 1 base, with 6 bases between them. The CDR3 sequence is CASSSGSYNEQFF. The CDR3, as DNA: TGTGCCAGCAGCTCCGGTTCCTACAATGAGCAGTTCTTC.

This chain connects TRBV3-1 (or the pseudogene TRBV3-2) to TRBJ2-5; tentative D call: TRBD1 (5 bases). The CDR3 sequence is 14 residues long. Trimming cost V 4 bases and J 2 bases, with 11 bases left between them. Germline lookup yields CDR1 LGHDT and CDR2 YNNKEL (reference sequence). The CDR3 DNA is TGTGCCAGCAGCCCCGCTAGGGGTCAAGAGACCCAGTACTTC. It specifies CASSPARGQETQYF.

This sequence joins TRBV6-5 and TRBJ2-2, with 7 positions matching TRBD1. V shed 6 bases and J 2 bases; nucleotides not matched to a gene: 6. Germline-derived CDR1 and CDR2 are MNHEY and SVGAGI. There are 15 residues in the CDR3. The DNA of the CDR3 is TGTGCCAGCAGCCAAACAGGGGCTAACACCGGGGAGCTGTTTTTT. This codes for CASSQTGANTGELFF.

The chain joins TRBV18 to TRBJ2-1, with 9 nucleotides matching TRBD2. Germline CDR1 KGHSH, CDR2 LQKENI. The V gene end was trimmed by 3 bases and the J gene end by 4 bases; junction bases not matched to a gene: 1. This CDR3 has 14 residues. The CDR3: CASSPSGGYNEQFF. CDR3 in DNA: TGTGCCAGCTCACCTAGCGGGGGATACAATGAGCAGTTCTTC. The full variable domain, with the rest looked up from reference TRBV18 and TRBJ2-1, is NAGVMQNPRHLVRRRGQEARLRCSPMKGHSHVYWYRQLPEEGLKFMVYLQKENIIDESGMPKERFSAEFPKEGPSILRIQQVVRGDSAAYFCASSPSGGYNEQFFGPGTRLTVL.

This clone was observed a handful of times. The chain employs TRBV3-1 (or the pseudogene TRBV3-2) and TRBJ1-4; 9 bases match TRBD1. Germline-derived CDR1 and CDR2 are LGHDT and YNNKEL (reference sequence). V lost 4 bases and J lost 7; bases outside the gene matches: 16. The CDR3 contains 18 residues. The CDR3 region has the DNA TGTGCCAGCAGCCCTCATACAGGGGGCGCCTGGGGTTGTGAAAAACTGTTTTTT. This gives the protein CASSPHTGGAWGCEKLFF.

A single count supports this clone. In DNA form, the CDR3 reads TGTGCCAGCAGTTTAAGGGGGATAAAATCTAACTATGGCTACACCTTC. Protein: CASSLRGIKSNYGYTF. The chain recombines TRBV27 with TRBJ1-2; tentative D call: TRBD1 (6 bases). The CDR3 consists of 16 residues. Germline CDR1 MNHEY, CDR2 SMNVEV (reference sequence). Trimming stripped 2 bases from V and 0 bases from J, with 13 bases between.

V usage is TRBV10-3 and J usage is TRBJ2-7; 8 bases align to TRBD1. J lost 5 bases, V lost 6 bases, and 6 bases had no gene match. CDR3 size: 13 residues. Germline values: CDR1 ENHRY, CDR2 SYGVKD. In DNA, the CDR3 is TGTGCCATCAGGACGACAGGGGTGGACGAGCAGTACTTC. Translation gives CAIRTTGVDEQYF.

DNA for the CDR3: TGTGCCTTACAGGGTGGCAATGGCTACACCTTC. Its translation: CALQGGNGYTF. V and J are TRBV30 and TRBJ1-2, with TRBD1 as a possible D gene (6 bases). With 7 bases removed from V and 6 bases from J, the gap between germline ends came to 12 bases. The CDR3 runs 11 residues. Germline loops: CDR1 GTSNPN, CDR2 SVGIG (reference sequence).

The J gene is TRBJ1-4, the V gene TRBV14, with D perhaps TRBD1 (6 bases). Germline CDR1 SGHDN, CDR2 FVKESK. The CDR3 covers 15 residues. V gave up 4 bases and J gave up 0 bases, with 9 bases separating them. Here the CDR3 DNA reads TGTGCCAGCAGCCCAGGGGTTGCAACTAATGAAAAACTGTTTTTT. Translation: CASSPGVATNEKLFF.

This clone has more than one count but fewer than ten. The chain carries TRBV3-1 (or the pseudogene TRBV3-2) and TRBJ1-1, with 11 bases lining up with TRBD1. The CDR3 contains 19 residues. V was pared by 2 bases and J by 7 bases, with 18 bases of the junction left unmatched. Germline assignment: CDR1 LGHDT and CDR2 YNNKEL (reference sequence). The CDR3 nucleotides read TGTGCCAGCAGCCAATCCCAGGCGGGACAGGGGGTAGGTTGTGGTGAAGCTTTCTTT. Translation gives CASSQSQAGQGVGCGEAFF.

This clone showed up just a few times. V usage is TRBV7-9 and J usage is TRBJ1-2; 8 bases match TRBD1. This CDR3 contains 14 residues. The J segment lost 8 bases and the V segment lost 0 bases, leaving 5 bases of the junction unmatched. Germline-derived CDR1 and CDR2 are SEHNR and FQNEAQ (reference sequence). CDR3 in amino acids: CASSLAAGGRGYTF. As DNA, the CDR3 is TGTGCCAGCAGCTTAGCGGCAGGGGGCCGGGGCTACACCTTC.

This clone was recorded a few times. The CDR3 region is CASSPLGTGFREQYF. The CDR3 bases are TGTGCCAGCAGCCCTCTCGGGACAGGGTTTCGCGAGCAGTACTTC. The rearrangement uses TRBV2 and TRBJ2-7, with 9 positions matching TRBD1. Germline trimming cut 6 bases from V and 6 bases from J; bases unmatched to any gene: 12. Germline V gene sequence: CDR1 SNHLY, CDR2 FYNNEI. There are 15 residues in the CDR3.

This rearrangement joins TRBV30 to TRBJ1-2; maybe TRBD1 (6 bases). Germline V CDR1 and CDR2: GTSNPN, SVGIG (reference sequence). The CDR3 sequence is 14 residues long. V was cut by 2 bases and J by 0 bases, with 10 bases left in between. The CDR3 DNA follows: TGTGCCTGGAGTTGGGGGCAGGCTAACTATGGCTACACCTTC. It codes for CAWSWGQANYGYTF.

The rearrangement uses TRBV7-2 and TRBJ2-5; TRBD2 matches at 15 bases. This CDR3 spans 17 amino acids. CDR1 SGHTA and CDR2 FQGNSA come from the germline V gene. V lost 5 bases and J lost 5; bases outside the gene matches: 9. The CDR3 loop reads CASSPGTSGGPWETQYF. In DNA form, the CDR3 reads TGTGCCAGCAGCCCCGGGACTAGCGGGGGGCCCTGGGAGACCCAGTACTTC.

Concerning this clone: Other DNA sequences within the sample encode an identical CDR3. This CDR3 is CASSLRGQETQYF. The CDR3 DNA reads TGTGCCAGCAGCTTACGGGGGCAAGAGACCCAGTACTTC. V and J are TRBV5-4 and TRBJ2-5, with D perhaps matching TRBD2 (6 bases). With 2 bases removed from V and 2 bases from J, the gap between germline ends came to 7 bases. The CDR3 is 13 amino acids. CDR1 and CDR2 from the germline V gene are SGHNT and YYREEE (reference sequence).

The V call is TRBV7-8, the J call TRBJ2-5; D call uncertain. The CDR3 length is 14 residues. Germline V CDR1 and CDR2: SGHVS, FQNEAQ. V gave up 1 base and J gave up 0 bases, with 6 bases separating them. CDR3 nucleotide sequence: TGTGCCAGCAGCTTAGGTCCCAACCAAGAGACCCAGTACTTC. Protein: CASSLGPNQETQYF.

V and J are TRBV24-1 and TRBJ1-2; unclear D gene. V was pared by 4 bases and J by 6 bases, with 14 bases between. The CDR3 is made up of 14 amino acids. Per germline, CDR1 KGHDR and CDR2 SFDVKD. In nucleotides, the CDR3 is TGTGCCACCAGTGACCCCCGACTGCGGCATGGCTACACCTTC. As protein: CATSDPRLRHGYTF.

The genes are TRBV28 and TRBJ1-1; the D is unclear. The CDR3 spans 14 residues. Trimming shortened V by 5 bases and J by 1 base, and 11 bases separated the two germline ends. CDR1 MDHEN and CDR2 SYDVKM come from the germline V gene. DNA for the CDR3: TGTGCCAGCAGTCCCGGGGATAAGAACACTGAAGCTTTCTTT. Protein: CASSPGDKNTEAFF.

J is TRBJ1-2 and V is TRBV7-2; 8 bases map to TRBD1. Germline V CDR1 and CDR2: SGHTA, FQGNSA. V shed 2 bases and J 4 bases; nucleotides not matched to a gene: 9. CDR3 length: 16 amino acids. CDR3 nucleotide sequence: TGTGCCAGCAGCTTATCCGGGACAACAGGGGGCTATGGCTACACCTTC. Amino acid sequence: CASSLSGTTGGYGYTF.

The rearrangement joins TRBV4-1 to TRBJ1-2; possible D gene TRBD1, 5 bases. CDR1 is MGHRA, CDR2 YSYEKL, per germline. Trimming removed 3 bases at V and 6 bases at J, with 20 bases between. This CDR3 is 16 amino acids long. CDR3 amino acids: CASSQSAGTGADGYTF. CDR3 DNA sequence: TGCGCCAGCAGCCAGTCAGCGGGCACCGGGGCGGATGGCTACACCTTC.